Presented here are 17 T cell receptor beta chains from one specimen sequenced in a study of blood T cell repertoires in COVID-19. Data came from immunoSEQ multiplex PCR; TCRdb stores just in-frame clones and leaves some out. Here the sample spans tens of thousands of clones, roughly 72% being singletons. Sequencing used peripheral blood. The receptors shown here come from a woman between 45 and 60 years old with active or convalescent COVID-19.

This clone was observed a single time. This chain uses TRBV5-4 with TRBJ2-4, with no clear D. The CDR3 covers 14 residues. V lost 2 bases and J 0 bases, leaving 6 bases between the germline ends. Germline-derived CDR1 and CDR2 are SGHNT and YYREEE (reference sequence). In DNA form, the CDR3 reads TGTGCCAGCAGCTTAGCCCTAGCCAAAAACATTCAGTACTTC. Protein sequence: CASSLALAKNIQYF.

The chain employs TRBV30 and TRBJ1-2; no clear D. CDR1 is GTSNPN, CDR2 SVGIG, per germline (reference sequence). The CDR3 has 13 residues. Trimming took off 5 bases at V and 0 bases at J, with 10 bases between the two ends. Here the CDR3 DNA reads TGTGCCTGGGGCCGGGGATCTAACTATGGCTACACCTTC. Translation: CAWGRGSNYGYTF.

J is TRBJ1-2 and V is TRBV19, with 7 bases aligning to TRBD1. V was clipped by 7 bases and J by 4 bases; unmatched bases: 12. The CDR3 has 15 amino acids. Germline V gives CDR1 LNHDA, CDR2 SQIVND (reference sequence). CDR3 sequence reads: CASIRGQSPVYGYTF. As DNA, the CDR3 is TGTGCCAGTATACGGGGACAGTCTCCGGTCTATGGCTACACCTTC.

V gene TRBV29-1 combines with J gene TRBJ2-5, with D perhaps matching TRBD1 (6 bases). From germline, CDR1 is SQVTM and CDR2 ANQGSEA. This CDR3 contains 12 residues. V lost 1 base and J lost 5, with 8 bases in between. The CDR3 loop reads CSVEGGPETQYF. Here the CDR3 DNA reads TGCAGCGTTGAAGGGGGGCCTGAGACCCAGTACTTC.

A single count supports this clone. The rearrangement links TRBV7-9 to TRBJ2-2, with 7 bases lining up with TRBD2. The V segment lost 0 bases and the J segment 0 bases; nucleotides outside the gene matches: 7. The CDR3 sequence is 18 residues long. The germline V gene encodes CDR1 SEHNR and CDR2 FQNEAQ (reference sequence). For the CDR3, the DNA is TGTGCCAGCAGCTTAGCGCTGGGTCGGGGGGCGAACACCGGGGAGCTGTTTTTT. Translated, it gives CASSLALGRGANTGELFF.

The chain couples TRBV12-3 or TRBV12-4 to TRBJ2-7, with unresolved D. V lost 5 bases, J lost 4 bases, and 9 bases lay in between. CDR3 length: 12 residues. The chain's CDR3 is CASSPNSYEQYF. In DNA form, the CDR3 reads TGTGCCAGCAGTCCTAATAGTTACGAGCAGTACTTC.

This chain links TRBV5-4 with TRBJ2-3; 8 bases fit TRBD2. This CDR3 is 15 amino acids long. J gave up 4 bases and V 0 bases, and 4 bases lay outside the gene matches. CDR1 is SGHNT and CDR2 is YYREEE in the germline V gene (reference sequence). CDR3 nucleotides: TGTGCCAGCAGCTTGGATTCGGGAGGGCCAGATACGCAGTATTTT. Its translation is CASSLDSGGPDTQYF.

The genes are TRBV6-5 and TRBJ2-5; D is unclear. The CDR3 is made up of 12 amino acids. The germline CDR1 and CDR2 sequences are MNHEY and SVGAGI. V dropped 7 bases and J dropped 7 bases, with 13 bases sitting between them. CDR3 nucleotide sequence: TGTGCCAGCACCCGGAGAGAAGGGACCCAGTACTTC. Residues: CASTRREGTQYF.

The genes are TRBV6-5 and TRBJ1-6; D unclear. CDR3 size: 14 residues. Trimming took 9 bases from V and 7 from J, leaving 16 bases between them. Germline V gene sequence: CDR1 MNHEY, CDR2 SVGAGI. The CDR3 spells CASRGPEGNSPLHF. The CDR3 DNA sequence: TGTGCCAGTCGAGGGCCCGAAGGGAATTCACCCCTCCACTTT.

The genes are TRBV12-3 or TRBV12-4 and TRBJ1-3; D possibly corresponds to TRBD1 (5 bases). V was pared by 3 bases and J by 7 bases, with 7 bases between. This CDR3 comprises 12 residues. The chain's CDR3 is CASSFPGNTIYF. The DNA for the CDR3 is TGTGCCAGCAGTTTCCCAGGGAACACCATATATTTT.

The J gene is TRBJ1-2, the V gene TRBV7-2; TRBD1 matches at 7 bases. V dropped 1 base and J dropped 0; count of bases not matched to a gene: 2. Germline CDR1 and CDR2: SGHTA and FQGNSA. This CDR3 contains 15 residues. CDR3: CASSLGDRSNYGYTF. The CDR3 coding sequence is TGTGCCAGCAGCTTAGGGGACAGATCTAACTATGGCTACACCTTC.

This clone was observed once. This chain connects TRBV9 to TRBJ1-1, with a weak D call TRBD1 (5 bases). V was clipped by 0 bases and J by 0 bases, with 15 bases between them. The CDR3 has 17 amino acids. CDR1 is SGDLS, CDR2 YYNGEE, per germline. The CDR3 spells CASSVVPGGGLNTEAFF. The CDR3 nucleotides are TGTGCCAGCAGCGTAGTACCCGGGGGGGGTCTGAACACTGAAGCTTTCTTT.

This chain connects TRBV7-2 to TRBJ2-6; 12 bases align to TRBD1. The ends lost 5 bases at V and 12 bases at J; junction bases unmatched: 5. CDR3 length: 14 residues. Germline V gives CDR1 SGHTA, CDR2 FQGNSA. Here the CDR3 reads CASSGTGGGGVLTF. The CDR3 nucleotides read TGTGCCAGCAGCGGGACAGGGGGCGGGGGCGTCCTGACTTTC.

The chain joins TRBV7-3 to TRBJ1-4; D unresolved. Germline CDR1 reads SGHTA; CDR2 reads FQGTGA. The CDR3 spans 14 residues. V lost 0 bases to trimming and J lost 6 bases, with 8 bases between them. CDR3 protein: CASSLTGRYEKLFF. The CDR3 nucleotides read TGTGCCAGCAGCTTAACGGGGAGGTATGAAAAACTGTTTTTT. The variable domain in full, with the rest retrieved from reference TRBV7-3 and TRBJ1-4, is GAGVSQTPSNKVTEKGKYVELRCDPISGHTALYWYRQSLGQGPEFLIYFQGTGAADDSGLPNDRFFAVRPEGSVSTLKIQRTERGDSAVYLCASSLTGRYEKLFFGSGTQLSVL.

V is TRBV7-2 and J is TRBJ2-5; 8 bases agree with TRBD2. The trim removed 7 bases at V and 5 bases at J, leaving 12 bases unmatched. The CDR3 contains 15 residues. Germline CDR1 SGHTA, CDR2 FQGNSA. The CDR3 here is CASTETGGILETQYF. In DNA form, the CDR3 reads TGTGCCAGCACGGAGACGGGAGGGATCTTGGAGACCCAGTACTTC.

This CDR3 reads CASSQTGAGANVLTF. The CDR3 coding sequence is TGTGCCAGCTCTCAAACAGGGGCAGGGGCCAACGTCCTGACTTTC. The chain links TRBV18 to TRBJ2-6, with TRBD1 matching 7 bases. V trimming: 6 bases; J trimming: 4 bases; junction bases outside the gene matches: 6. In germline, CDR1 is KGHSH, CDR2 LQKENI. The CDR3 has 15 residues.

This clone was seen ten or more times. The chain combines TRBV11-2 with TRBJ2-2; TRBD2 agrees at 10 bases. There are 15 residues in the CDR3. Per the germline V gene, CDR1 is SGHAT and CDR2 is FQNNGV. V shed 5 bases, J shed 5 bases, and the junction held 5 bases outside the gene matches. This CDR3 is CASSPRTSGTGELFF. The DNA of the CDR3 is TGTGCCAGCAGCCCGCGGACTAGCGGAACCGGGGAGCTGTTTTTT.